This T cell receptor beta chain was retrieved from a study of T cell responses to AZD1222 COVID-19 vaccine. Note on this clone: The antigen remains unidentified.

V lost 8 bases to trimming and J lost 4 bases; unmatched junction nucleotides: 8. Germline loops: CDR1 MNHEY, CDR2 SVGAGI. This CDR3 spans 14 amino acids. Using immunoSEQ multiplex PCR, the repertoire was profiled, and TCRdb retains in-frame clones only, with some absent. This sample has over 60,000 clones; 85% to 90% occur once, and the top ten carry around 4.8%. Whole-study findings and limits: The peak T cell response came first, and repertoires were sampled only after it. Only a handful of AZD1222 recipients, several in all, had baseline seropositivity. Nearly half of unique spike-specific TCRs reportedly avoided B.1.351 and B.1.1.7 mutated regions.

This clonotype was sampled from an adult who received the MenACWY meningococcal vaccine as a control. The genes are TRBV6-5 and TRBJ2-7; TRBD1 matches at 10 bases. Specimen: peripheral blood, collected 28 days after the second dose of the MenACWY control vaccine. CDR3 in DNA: TGTGCCAGCGGACGGACAGGGGGATTATACGAGCAGTACTTC. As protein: CASGRTGGLYEQYF.